This entry concerns a single T cell receptor (beta chain). Its antigen is not identified. These data come from a study of shared clonotypes between healthy human individuals. Study context: Plates per donor: three CD4 naive, three CD4 memory, two CD8 naive, one CD8 memory.

With V trimmed by 6 bases and J by 3 bases, 4 bases remained unmatched. The CDR3 is 14 residues long. The germline gives CDR1 MNHEY, CDR2 SMNVEV (reference sequence). Findings and caveats of the study: Clonotypes that were shared across a few donors made up around 5.5% of naive CD4 clonotypes. The study generally estimated greater richness for naive than memory subsets. Clonotypes shared by all four sorted-subset donors had higher generation probabilities than non-shared clonotypes.

Some clones are missing from TCRdb's copy, which holds only in-frame ones; the method was immunoSEQ multiplex PCR. The table records over 850,000 clones, around 78% of them present only once. The rearrangement links TRBV27 to TRBJ1-4, with TRBD1 matching over 7 bases. This clonotype was sampled from a man aged 18 to 30 in good health. Some clones in this sample may be carry-over from other donors' samples. Input material: memory CD4+ T cells from PBMCs. As to subset: CD45RA-negative fraction. The chain's CDR3 is CASRSDRANEKLFF. CDR3 nucleotide sequence: TGTGCCAGCAGATCCGACAGGGCTAATGAAAAACTGTTTTTT.